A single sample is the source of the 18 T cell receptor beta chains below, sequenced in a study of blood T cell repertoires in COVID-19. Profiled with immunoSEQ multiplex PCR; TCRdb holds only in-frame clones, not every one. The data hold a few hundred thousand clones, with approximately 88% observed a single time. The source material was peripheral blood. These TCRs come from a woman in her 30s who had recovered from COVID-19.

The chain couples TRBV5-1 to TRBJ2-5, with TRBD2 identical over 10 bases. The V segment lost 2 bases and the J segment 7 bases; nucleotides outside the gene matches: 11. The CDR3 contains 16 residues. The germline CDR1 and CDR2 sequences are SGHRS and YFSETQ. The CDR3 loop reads CASSLIPSGGQGTQYF. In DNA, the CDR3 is TGCGCCAGCAGCTTAATCCCTAGCGGGGGCCAGGGGACCCAGTACTTC.

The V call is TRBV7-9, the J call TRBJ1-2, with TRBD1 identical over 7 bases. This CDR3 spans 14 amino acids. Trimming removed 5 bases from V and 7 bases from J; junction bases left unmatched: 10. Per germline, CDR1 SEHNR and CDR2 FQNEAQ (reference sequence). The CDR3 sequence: CASSKTGAAFGYTF. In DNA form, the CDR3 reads TGTGCCAGCAGCAAAACAGGGGCCGCTTTTGGCTACACCTTC.

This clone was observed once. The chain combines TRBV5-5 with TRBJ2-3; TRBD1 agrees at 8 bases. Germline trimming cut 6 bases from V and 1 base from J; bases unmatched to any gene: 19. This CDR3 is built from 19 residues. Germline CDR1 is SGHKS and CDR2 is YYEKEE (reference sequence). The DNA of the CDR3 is TGTGCCAGCATCCCGGCAGTACAGGGGGATGGGTTTGGCACAGATACGCAGTATTTT. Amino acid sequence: CASIPAVQGDGFGTDTQYF.

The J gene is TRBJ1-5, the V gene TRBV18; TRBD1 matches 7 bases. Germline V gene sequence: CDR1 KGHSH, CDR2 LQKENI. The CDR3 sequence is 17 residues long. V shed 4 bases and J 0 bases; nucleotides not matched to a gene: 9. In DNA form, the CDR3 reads TGTGCCAGCTCACTAGGGACAGAGCTTTATAGCAATCAGCCCCAGCATTTT. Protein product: CASSLGTELYSNQPQHF. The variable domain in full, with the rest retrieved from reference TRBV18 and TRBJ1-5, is NAGVMQNPRHLVRRRGQEARLRCSPMKGHSHVYWYRQLPEEGLKFMVYLQKENIIDESGMPKERFSAEFPKEGPSILRIQQVVRGDSAAYFCASSLGTELYSNQPQHFGDGTRLSIL.

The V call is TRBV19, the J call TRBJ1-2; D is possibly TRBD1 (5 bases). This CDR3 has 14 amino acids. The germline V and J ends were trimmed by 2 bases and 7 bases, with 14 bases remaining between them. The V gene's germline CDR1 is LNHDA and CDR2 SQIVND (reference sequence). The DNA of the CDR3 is TGTGCCAGTAGTATAAGGTCCACAGGATTTGGCTACACCTTC. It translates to CASSIRSTGFGYTF.

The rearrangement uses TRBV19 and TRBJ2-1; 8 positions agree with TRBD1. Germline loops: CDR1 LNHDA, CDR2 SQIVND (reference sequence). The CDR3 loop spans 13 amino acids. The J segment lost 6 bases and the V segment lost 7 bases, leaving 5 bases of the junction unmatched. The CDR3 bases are TGTGCCAGTACCGTTACAGGGGGCAATGAGCAGTTCTTC. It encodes CASTVTGGNEQFF.

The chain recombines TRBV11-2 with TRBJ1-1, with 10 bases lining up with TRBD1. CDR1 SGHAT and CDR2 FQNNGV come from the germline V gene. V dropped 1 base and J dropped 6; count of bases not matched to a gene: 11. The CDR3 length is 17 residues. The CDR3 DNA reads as TGTGCCAGCAGCTTAGGTCTGGGACAGGGGAAGGGGCCTGAAGCTTTCTTT. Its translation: CASSLGLGQGKGPEAFF. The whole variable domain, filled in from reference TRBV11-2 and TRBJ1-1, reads EAGVAQSPRYKIIEKRQSVAFWCNPISGHATLYWYQQILGQGPKLLIQFQNNGVVDDSQLPKDRFSAERLKGVDSTLKIQPAKLEDSAVYLCASSLGLGQGKGPEAFFGQGTRLTVV.

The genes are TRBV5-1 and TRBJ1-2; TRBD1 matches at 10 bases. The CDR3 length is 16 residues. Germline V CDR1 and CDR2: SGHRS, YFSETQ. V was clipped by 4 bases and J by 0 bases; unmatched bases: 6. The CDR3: CASSPQGQGANYGYTF. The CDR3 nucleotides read TGCGCCAGCAGCCCGCAAGGACAGGGGGCTAACTATGGCTACACCTTC.

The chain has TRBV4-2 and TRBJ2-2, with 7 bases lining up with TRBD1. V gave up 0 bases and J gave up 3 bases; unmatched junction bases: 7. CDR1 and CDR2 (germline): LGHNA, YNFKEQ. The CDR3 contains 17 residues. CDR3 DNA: TGTGCCAGCAGCCAAGACGAACGAGGGGGCGACACCGGGGAGCTGTTTTTT. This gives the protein CASSQDERGGDTGELFF.

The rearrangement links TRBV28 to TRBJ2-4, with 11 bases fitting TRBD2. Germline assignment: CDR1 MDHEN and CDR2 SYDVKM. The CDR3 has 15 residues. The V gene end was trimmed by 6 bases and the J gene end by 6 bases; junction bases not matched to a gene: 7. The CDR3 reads CASSLAGGLGNIQYF. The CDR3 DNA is TGTGCCAGCAGCCTAGCGGGGGGCCTGGGAAACATTCAGTACTTC.

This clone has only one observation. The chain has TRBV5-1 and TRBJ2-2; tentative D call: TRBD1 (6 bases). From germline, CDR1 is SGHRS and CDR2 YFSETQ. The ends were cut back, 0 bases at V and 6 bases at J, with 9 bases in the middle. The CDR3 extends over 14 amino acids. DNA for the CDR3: TGCGCCAGCAGCTTGGCCACAGGGTCCGGGGAGCTGTTTTTT. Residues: CASSLATGSGELFF. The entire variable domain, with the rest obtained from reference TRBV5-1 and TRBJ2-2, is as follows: KAGVTQTPRYLIKTRGQQVTLSCSPISGHRSVSWYQQTPGQGLQFLFEYFSETQRNKGNFPGRFSGRQFSNSRSEMNVSTLELGDSALYLCASSLATGSGELFFGEGSRLTVL.

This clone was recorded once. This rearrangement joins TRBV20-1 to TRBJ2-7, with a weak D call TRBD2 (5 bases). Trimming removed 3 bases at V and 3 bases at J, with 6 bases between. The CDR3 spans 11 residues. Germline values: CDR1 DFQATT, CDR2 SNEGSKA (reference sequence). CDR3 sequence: CSASGNYEQYF. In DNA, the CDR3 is TGCAGTGCTAGCGGGAACTACGAGCAGTACTTC.

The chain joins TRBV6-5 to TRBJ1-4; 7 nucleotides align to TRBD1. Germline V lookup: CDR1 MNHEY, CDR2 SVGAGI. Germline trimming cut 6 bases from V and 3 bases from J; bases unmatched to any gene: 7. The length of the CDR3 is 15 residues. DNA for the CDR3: TGTGCCAGCAGCGGGACCGGGACAGCTAATGAAAAACTGTTTTTT. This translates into CASSGTGTANEKLFF.

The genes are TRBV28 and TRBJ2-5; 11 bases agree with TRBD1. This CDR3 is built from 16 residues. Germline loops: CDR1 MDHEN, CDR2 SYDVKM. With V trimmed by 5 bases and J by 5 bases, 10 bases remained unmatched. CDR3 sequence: CASSPRTGGTSETQYF. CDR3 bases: TGTGCCAGCAGTCCGCGGACAGGGGGCACGTCGGAGACCCAGTACTTC.

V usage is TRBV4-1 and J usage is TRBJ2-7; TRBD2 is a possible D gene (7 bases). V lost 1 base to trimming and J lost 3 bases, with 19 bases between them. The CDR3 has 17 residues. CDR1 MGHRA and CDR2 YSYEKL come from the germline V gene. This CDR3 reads CASSQVLGAGTNYEQYF. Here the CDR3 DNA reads TGCGCCAGCAGCCAAGTTTTAGGAGCGGGGACAAACTACGAGCAGTACTTC.

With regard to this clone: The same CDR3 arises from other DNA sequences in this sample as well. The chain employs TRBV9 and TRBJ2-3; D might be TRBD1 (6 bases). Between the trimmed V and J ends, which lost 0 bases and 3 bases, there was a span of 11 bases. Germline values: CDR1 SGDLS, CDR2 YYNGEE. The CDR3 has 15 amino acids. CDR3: CASSVEQGRTDTQYF. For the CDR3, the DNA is TGTGCCAGCAGCGTAGAACAGGGACGAACAGATACGCAGTATTTT.

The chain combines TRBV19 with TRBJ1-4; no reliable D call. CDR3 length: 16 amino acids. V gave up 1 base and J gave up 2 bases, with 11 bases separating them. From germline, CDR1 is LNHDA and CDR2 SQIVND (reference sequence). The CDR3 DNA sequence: TGTGCCAGTAGTATAGGCCTCAGGTCGACTAATGAAAAACTGTTTTTT. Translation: CASSIGLRSTNEKLFF.

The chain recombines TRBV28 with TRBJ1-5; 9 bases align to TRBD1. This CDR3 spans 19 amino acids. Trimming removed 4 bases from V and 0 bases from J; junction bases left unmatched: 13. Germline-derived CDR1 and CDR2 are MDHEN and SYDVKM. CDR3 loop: CASSSEVGQGMSSNQPQHF. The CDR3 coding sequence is TGTGCCAGCAGTTCCGAGGTAGGACAGGGGATGAGTAGCAATCAGCCCCAGCATTTT.